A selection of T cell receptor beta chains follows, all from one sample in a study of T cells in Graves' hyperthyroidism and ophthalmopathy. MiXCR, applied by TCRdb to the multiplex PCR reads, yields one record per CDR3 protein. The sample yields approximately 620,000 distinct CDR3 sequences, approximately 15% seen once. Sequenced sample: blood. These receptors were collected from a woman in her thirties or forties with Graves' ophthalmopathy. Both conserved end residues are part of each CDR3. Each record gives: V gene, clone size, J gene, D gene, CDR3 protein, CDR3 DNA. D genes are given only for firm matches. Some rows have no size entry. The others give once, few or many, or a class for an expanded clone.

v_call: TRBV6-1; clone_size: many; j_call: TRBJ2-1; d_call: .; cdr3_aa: CASRTKRGYGPGEFF; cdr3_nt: TGTGCCAGCAGAACCAAGAGGGGGTACGGCCCCGGCGAGTTCTTC
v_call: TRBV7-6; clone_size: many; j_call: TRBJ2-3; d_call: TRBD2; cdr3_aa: CASAGGPDTQYF; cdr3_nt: TGTGCCAGCGCGGGGGGGCCCGATACGCAGTATTTT
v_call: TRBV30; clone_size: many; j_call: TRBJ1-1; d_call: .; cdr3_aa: CAWRRRQIEAFF; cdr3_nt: TGTGCCTGGAGGAGGAGACAGATTGAAGCTTTCTTT
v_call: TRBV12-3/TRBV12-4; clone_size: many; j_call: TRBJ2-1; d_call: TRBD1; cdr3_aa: CASSGGQGASRSYNEQFF; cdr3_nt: TGTGCCAGCAGCGGGGGACAGGGGGCCTCCCGCTCCTACAATGAGCAGTTCTTC
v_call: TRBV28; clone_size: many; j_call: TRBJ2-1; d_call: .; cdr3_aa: CASTDGGRLDRDEQFF; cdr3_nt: TGTGCCAGCACCGATGGCGGGAGGCTCGACAGGGATGAGCAGTTCTTC
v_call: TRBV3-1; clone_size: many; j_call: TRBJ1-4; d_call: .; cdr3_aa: CASSQGDSSKLFF; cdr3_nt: TGTGCCAGCAGCCAAGGTGACAGTTCGAAACTGTTTTTT
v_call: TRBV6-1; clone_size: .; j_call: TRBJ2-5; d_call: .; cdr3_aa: CASSGIQETQYF; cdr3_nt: TGTGCCAGCAGTGGTATCCAAGAGACCCAGTACTTC
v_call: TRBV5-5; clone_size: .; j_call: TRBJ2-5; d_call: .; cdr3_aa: CASSFLDRVQETQYF; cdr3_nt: TGTGCCAGCAGCTTTCTGGACAGAGTTCAAGAGACCCAGTACTTC
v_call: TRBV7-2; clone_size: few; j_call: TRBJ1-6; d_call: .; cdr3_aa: CASSLGGLHSPLHF; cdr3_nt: TGTGCCAGCAGCTTAGGCGGGCTCCATTCACCCCTCCACTTT
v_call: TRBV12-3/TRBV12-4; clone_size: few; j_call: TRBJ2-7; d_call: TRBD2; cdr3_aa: CASSEERGAGEQYF; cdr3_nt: TGTGCCAGCAGTGAGGAGCGGGGGGCGGGGGAGCAGTACTTC